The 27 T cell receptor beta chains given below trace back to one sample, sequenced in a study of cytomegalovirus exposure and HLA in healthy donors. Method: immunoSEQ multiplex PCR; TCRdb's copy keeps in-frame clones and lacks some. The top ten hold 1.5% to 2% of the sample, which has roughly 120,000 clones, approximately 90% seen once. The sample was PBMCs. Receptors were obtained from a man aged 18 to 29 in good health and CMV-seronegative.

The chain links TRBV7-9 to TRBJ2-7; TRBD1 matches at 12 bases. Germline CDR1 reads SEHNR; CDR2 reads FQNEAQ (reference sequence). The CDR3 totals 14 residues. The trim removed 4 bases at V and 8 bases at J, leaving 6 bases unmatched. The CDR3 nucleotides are TGTGCCAGCAGCTGGGACAGGGGGCTAACGCAGCAGTACTTC. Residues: CASSWDRGLTQQYF.

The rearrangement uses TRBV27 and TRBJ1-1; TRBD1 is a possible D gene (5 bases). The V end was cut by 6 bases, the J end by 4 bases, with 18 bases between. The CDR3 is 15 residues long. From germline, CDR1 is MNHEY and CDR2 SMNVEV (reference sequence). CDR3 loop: CASSTDWGGGTEAFF. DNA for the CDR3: TGTGCCAGCAGCACGGACTGGGGGGGAGGCACTGAAGCTTTCTTT.

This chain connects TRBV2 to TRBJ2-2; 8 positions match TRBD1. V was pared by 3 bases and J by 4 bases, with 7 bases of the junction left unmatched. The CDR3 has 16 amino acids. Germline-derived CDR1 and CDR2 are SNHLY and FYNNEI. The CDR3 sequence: CASSEGTGWGTGELFF. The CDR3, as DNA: TGTGCCAGCAGTGAGGGGACAGGTTGGGGCACCGGGGAGCTGTTTTTT.

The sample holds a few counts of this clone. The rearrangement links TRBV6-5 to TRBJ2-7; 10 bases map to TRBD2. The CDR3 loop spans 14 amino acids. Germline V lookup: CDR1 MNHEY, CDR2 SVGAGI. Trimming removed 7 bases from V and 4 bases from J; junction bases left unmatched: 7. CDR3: CASTPSGRVYEQYF. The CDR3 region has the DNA TGTGCCAGCACGCCGAGCGGGAGGGTGTACGAGCAGTACTTC.

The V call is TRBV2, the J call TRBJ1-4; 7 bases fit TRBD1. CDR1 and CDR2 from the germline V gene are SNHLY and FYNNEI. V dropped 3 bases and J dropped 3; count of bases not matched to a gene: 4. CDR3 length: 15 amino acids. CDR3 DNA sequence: TGTGCCAGCAGTGAGTCCGGGACAGCTAATGAAAAACTGTTTTTT. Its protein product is CASSESGTANEKLFF.

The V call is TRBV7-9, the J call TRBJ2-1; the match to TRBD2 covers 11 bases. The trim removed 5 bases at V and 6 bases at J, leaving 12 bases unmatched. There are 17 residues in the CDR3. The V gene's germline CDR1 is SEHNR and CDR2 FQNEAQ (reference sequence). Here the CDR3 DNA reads TGTGCCAGCAGCCCGAGATTAGCGGGAGGGATTCTCAATGAGCAGTTCTTC. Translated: CASSPRLAGGILNEQFF.

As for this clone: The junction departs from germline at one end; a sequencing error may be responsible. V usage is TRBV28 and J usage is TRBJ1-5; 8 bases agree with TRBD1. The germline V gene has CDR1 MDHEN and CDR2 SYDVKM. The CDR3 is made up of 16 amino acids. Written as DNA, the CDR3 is TGTGCCAGCAGTCATCGGACAGGGATTAGCAGTCAGCCCCAGCATTTT. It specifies CASSHRTGISSQPQHF.

The CDR3: CASRTRQGIYGYTF. The CDR3 DNA is TGTGCCAGCAGAACCAGACAGGGGATATATGGCTACACCTTC. The V call is TRBV6-5, the J call TRBJ1-2; TRBD1 agrees at 8 bases. Germline V gene sequence: CDR1 MNHEY, CDR2 SVGAGI. V gave up 6 bases and J gave up 5 bases; unmatched junction bases: 8. This CDR3 has 14 amino acids.

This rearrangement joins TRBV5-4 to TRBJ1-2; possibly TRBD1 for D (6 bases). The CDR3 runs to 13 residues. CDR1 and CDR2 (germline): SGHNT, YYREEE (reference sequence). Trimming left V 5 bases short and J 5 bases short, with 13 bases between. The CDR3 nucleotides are TGTGCCAGCAGACTTGACAGGCGATATGGCTACACCTTC. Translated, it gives CASRLDRRYGYTF.

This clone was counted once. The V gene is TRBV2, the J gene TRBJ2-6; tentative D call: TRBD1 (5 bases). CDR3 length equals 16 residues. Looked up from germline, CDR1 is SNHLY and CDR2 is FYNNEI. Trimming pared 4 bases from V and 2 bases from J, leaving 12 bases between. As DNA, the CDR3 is TGTGCCAGCAGTGCAGCCAGGGCCACTGGGGCCAACGTCCTGACTTTC. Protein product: CASSAARATGANVLTF.

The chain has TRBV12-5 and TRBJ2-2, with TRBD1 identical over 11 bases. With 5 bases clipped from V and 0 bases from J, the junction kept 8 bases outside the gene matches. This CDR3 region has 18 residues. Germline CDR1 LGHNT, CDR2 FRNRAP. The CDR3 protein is CASGKDRGRTTNTGELFF. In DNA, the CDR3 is TGTGCTAGTGGTAAGGACAGGGGGCGAACAACGAACACCGGGGAGCTGTTTTTT.

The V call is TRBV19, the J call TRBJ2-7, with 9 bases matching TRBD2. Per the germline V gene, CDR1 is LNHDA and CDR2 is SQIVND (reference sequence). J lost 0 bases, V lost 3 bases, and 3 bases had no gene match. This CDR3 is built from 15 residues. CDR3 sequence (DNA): TGTGCCAGTAGTATCACGACTAGCGGCTCCTACGAGCAGTACTTC. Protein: CASSITTSGSYEQYF.

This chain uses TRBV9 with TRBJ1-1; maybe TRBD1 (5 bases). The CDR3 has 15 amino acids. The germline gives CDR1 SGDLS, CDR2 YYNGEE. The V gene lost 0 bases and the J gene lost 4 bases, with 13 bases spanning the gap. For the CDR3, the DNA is TGTGCCAGCAGCGTAGAGGTCATCGGGGGCACTGAAGCTTTCTTT. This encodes CASSVEVIGGTEAFF.

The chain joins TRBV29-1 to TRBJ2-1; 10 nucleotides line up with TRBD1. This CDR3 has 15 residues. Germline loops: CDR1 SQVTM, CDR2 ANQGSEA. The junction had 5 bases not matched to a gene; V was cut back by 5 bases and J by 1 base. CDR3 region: CSVSPGQGSYNEQFF. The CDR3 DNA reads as TGCAGCGTTTCACCGGGACAGGGGTCCTACAATGAGCAGTTCTTC.

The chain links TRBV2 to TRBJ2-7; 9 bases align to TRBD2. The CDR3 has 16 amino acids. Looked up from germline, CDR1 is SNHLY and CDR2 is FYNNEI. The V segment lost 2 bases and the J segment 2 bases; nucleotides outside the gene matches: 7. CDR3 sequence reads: CASSELAGYATYEQYF. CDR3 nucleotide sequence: TGTGCCAGCAGTGAACTAGCGGGATATGCTACCTACGAGCAGTACTTC.

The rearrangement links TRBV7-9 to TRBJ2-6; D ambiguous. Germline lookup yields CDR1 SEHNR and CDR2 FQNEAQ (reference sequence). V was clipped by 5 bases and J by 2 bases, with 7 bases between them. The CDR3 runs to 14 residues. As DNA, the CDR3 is TGTGCCAGCAGCCCATTCACTGGGGCCAACGTCCTGACTTTC. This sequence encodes CASSPFTGANVLTF.

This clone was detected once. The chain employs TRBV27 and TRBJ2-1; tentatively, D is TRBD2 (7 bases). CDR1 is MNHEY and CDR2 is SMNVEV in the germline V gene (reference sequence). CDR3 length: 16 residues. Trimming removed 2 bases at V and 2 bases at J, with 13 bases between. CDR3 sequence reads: CASSLGRGAPYNEQFF. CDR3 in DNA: TGTGCCAGCAGTTTAGGTCGGGGGGCGCCCTACAATGAGCAGTTCTTC.

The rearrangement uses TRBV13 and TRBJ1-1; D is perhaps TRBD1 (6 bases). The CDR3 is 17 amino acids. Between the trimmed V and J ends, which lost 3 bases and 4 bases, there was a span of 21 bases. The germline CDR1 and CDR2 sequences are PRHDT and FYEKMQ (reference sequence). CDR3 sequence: CASSFRAGAWGRTEAFF. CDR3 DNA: TGTGCCAGCAGCTTTCGTGCGGGGGCCTGGGGACGCACTGAAGCTTTCTTT.

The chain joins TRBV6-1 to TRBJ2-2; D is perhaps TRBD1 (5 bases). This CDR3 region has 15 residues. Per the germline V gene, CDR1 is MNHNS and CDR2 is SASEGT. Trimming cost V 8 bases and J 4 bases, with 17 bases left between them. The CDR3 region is CASHPPGMATGELFF. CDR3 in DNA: TGTGCCAGCCATCCCCCAGGGATGGCCACCGGGGAGCTGTTTTTT.

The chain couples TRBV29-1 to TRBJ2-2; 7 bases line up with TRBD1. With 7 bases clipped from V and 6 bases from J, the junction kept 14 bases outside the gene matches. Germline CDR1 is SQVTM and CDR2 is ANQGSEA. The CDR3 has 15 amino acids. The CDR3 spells CSAPFRDSKAGELFF. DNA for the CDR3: TGCAGCGCCCCGTTCCGGGACAGTAAAGCCGGGGAGCTGTTTTTT.

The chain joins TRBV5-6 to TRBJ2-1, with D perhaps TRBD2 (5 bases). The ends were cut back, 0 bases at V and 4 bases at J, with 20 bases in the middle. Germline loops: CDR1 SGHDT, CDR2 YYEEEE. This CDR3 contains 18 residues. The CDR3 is CASSLAISRVGRYNEQFF. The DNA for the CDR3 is TGTGCCAGCAGCTTGGCCATATCAAGGGTGGGGAGATACAATGAGCAGTTCTTC. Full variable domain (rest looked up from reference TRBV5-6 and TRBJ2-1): DAGVTQSPTHLIKTRGQQVTLRCSPKSGHDTVSWYQQALGQGPQFIFQYYEEEERQRGNFPDRFSGHQFPNYSSELNVNALLLGDSALYLCASSLAISRVGRYNEQFFGPGTRLTVL.

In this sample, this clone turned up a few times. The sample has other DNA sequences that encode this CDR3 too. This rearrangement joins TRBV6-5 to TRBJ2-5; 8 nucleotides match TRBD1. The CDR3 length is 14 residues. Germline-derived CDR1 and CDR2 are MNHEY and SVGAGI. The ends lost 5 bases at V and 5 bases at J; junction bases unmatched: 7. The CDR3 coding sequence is TGTGCCAGCAGTACCACAGGGGGAAGGGAGACCCAGTACTTC. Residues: CASSTTGGRETQYF.

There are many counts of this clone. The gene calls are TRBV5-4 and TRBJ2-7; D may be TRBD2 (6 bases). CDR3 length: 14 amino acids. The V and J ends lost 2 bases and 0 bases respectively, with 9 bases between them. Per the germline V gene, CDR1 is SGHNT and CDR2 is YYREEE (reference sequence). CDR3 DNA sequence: TGTGCCAGCAGCTTATTTAGCGGCTCCTACGAGCAGTACTTC. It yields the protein CASSLFSGSYEQYF.

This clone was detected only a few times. For the CDR3, the DNA is TGTGCCAGCAGTGATGGACTAGCGGATAACAATGAGCAGTTCTTC. Translation: CASSDGLADNNEQFF. The V call is TRBV6-4, the J call TRBJ2-1; 10 positions match TRBD2. Germline CDR1 and CDR2: MRHNA and SNTAGT. The CDR3 contains 15 residues. J was trimmed by 5 bases and V by 3 bases; bases with no gene match: 4.

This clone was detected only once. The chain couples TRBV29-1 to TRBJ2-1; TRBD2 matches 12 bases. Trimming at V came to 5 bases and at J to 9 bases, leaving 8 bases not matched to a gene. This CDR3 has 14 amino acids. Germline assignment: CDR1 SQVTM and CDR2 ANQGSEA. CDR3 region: CSVQTSGRLGEQFF. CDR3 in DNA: TGCAGCGTTCAAACTAGCGGGAGGTTGGGTGAGCAGTTCTTC.

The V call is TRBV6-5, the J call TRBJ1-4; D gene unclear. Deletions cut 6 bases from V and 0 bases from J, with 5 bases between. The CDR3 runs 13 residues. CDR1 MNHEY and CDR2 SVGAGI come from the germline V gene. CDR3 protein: CASRQTTNEKLFF. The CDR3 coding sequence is TGTGCCAGCAGACAGACAACTAATGAAAAACTGTTTTTT.

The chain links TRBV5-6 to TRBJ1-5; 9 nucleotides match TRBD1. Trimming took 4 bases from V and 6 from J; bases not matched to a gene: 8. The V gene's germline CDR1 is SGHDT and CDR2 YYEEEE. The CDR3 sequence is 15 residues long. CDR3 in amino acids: CASSPMTGGGQPQHF. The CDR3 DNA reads TGTGCCAGCAGCCCCATGACAGGGGGAGGTCAGCCCCAGCATTTT.